This TCR beta chain was sequenced for a study of shared clonotypes between healthy human individuals (TCRdb year 2020). For the study in its entirety: A couple of women and a few men aged 18 to 49 years were included in the cohort. For each donor, CD4 naive and CD4 memory were each given three plates, CD8 naive was given two plates, and CD8 memory was given one plate. Blood TCR repertoires of five healthy adults were deeply sequenced to estimate repertoire size and the extent of clonotype sharing between individuals. Different laboratories and diverse techniques were used to prepare libraries and sequence TCR repertoires, to increase sequencing depth and limit assay-specific biases. Between about 0.85 and 9.5 billion PBMCs per donor were obtained by leukapheresis.

CD8 naive samples were CD45RO-negative cells positively selected for CCR7, giving a CD45RA+CCR7+ population that excluded TemRA cells. Donors were healthy HIV-negative adults with no recently reported acute infections or vaccinations. All donors were Caucasian adults living in Nashville, Tennessee, USA. After blood collection by leukapheresis, PBMCs were isolated using Ficoll-Histopaque density gradient centrifugation and then cryopreserved in the vapor phase of liquid nitrogen. Analytical flow cytometry was used to check the purity and quantity of each magnetically sorted T cell population. From each sorted fraction, genomic DNA was isolated and quantified by UV absorbance on a Nanodrop 2000c. Using the deep immunoSEQ assay, multiplex PCR amplified TCR CDR3 regions from genomic DNA. For each cell subset, the extracted genomic DNA was distributed evenly across all wells of several immunoSEQ 96-well plates, and each plate served as one replicate. Each replicate PCR for sorted subsets received approximately 200 ng genomic DNA, equal to roughly 29,000 T cell genomes. The purified libraries were quantified using a Qubit 3.0 fluorometer, sized with a Bioanalyzer 2100, and then quantified again using the KAPA Library Quantification kit. Every immunoSEQ 96-well plate was sequenced on a dedicated single-read 150-cycle Illumina NextSeq 550 flow cell. Processing in the source paper ran as follows. The immunoSEQ output contained only junctional sequences without quality scores, so filtering could not match that applied to full-length reads. To assign V/J genes and CDR3, sequences were annotated using PyIR, a Python wrapper for IgBLAST v1.9, with IMGT germline references. Reads were removed for weak V/J assignments (E-value above 1e-6), missing CDR3, stop codons, out-of-frame junctions, or ambiguous translated residues. V3J clonotypes were defined as sequences sharing an identical inferred V gene, J gene, and CDR3 amino acid sequence. The percentage overlap between two repertoires was calculated by dividing the number of shared unique clonotypes by the size of the smaller repertoire. Three approaches were used to assess repertoire richness: RTK rarefaction, the Chao1 estimator, and Recon v2.1 estimates of unobserved clonotypes. Generation probabilities were computed with OLGA for all TCRbeta clonotypes obtained by the gDNA method from a handful of donors. TCRdb mirrors the immuneACCESS table, restricted to in-frame sequences. Some clones are absent from its copies; in checked studies, under half trace to an unresolved V gene, and the reason for the others is unknown. The DNA was the basis for D and trimming; V, J and clone size are from that table. For this sample there are hundreds of thousands of clones; approximately 95% appear just once. The ten largest account for about 0.11% of the sample.

The full study reports these points: Pairwise subsampling led to the expectation that sequencing depth would affect the degree of clonotype sharing among donors. Naive subsets generally had larger estimated clonotype richness than memory subsets did. Sharing across a few donors was observed for about 5% of naive CD4, 3% to 3.5% of naive CD8, 2% to 2.5% of memory CD4, and less than 0.45% of memory CD8 clonotypes. Higher generation probabilities were observed for clonotypes shared by all four sorted-subset donors than for non-shared clonotypes. Because the study included only a small number of donors, the genetic and exposure-history diversity represented was limited. Sampling was restricted to blood, and TCR repertoires in tissues likely differ from the TCR repertoires found in blood. Rarefaction of sorted-subset datasets indicated incomplete sequencing despite the large sequencing depth.

V is reduced by 1 base and J by 4 bases, leaving a spacing of 14 bases between them. Including the terminal cysteine and phenylalanine, the CDR3 comprises 15 residues. Just the 45-base CDR3 DNA is kept, in frame starting at base 1. CDR1 and CDR2, looked up from the germline V gene (reference sequence), are MNHEY and SMNVEV. Details on this clone: This receptor's antigen is unknown. No much larger clonotype is one base removed from it; base qualities were not supplied.

This clonotype originated in a woman in her twenties or thirties in good health. The receptor chain draws on TRBV27 and TRBJ2-7; TRBD2 is perhaps the D gene, given 6 matching bases. Specimen: naive CD8+ T cells sorted from blood. The intended sense of this specimen's cell subset or site label: CD45RA+CCR7+. The CDR3 reads as follows: CASSLLALGRYEQYF. The nucleotide sequence reads TGTGCCAGCAGTTTATTAGCGCTAGGGAGGTACGAGCAGTACTTC.